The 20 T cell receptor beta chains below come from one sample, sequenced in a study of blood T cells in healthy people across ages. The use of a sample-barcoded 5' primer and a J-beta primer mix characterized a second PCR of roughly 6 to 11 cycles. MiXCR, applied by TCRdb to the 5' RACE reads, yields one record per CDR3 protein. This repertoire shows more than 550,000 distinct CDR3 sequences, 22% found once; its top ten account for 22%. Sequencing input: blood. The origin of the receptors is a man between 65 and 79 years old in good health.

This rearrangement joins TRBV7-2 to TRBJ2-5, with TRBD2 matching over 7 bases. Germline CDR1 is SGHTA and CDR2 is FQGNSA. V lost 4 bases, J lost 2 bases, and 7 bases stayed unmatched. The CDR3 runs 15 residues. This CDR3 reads CASSSLAVVQETQYF. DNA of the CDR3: TGTGCCAGCAGCTCCCTAGCGGTTGTACAAGAGACCCAGTACTTC.

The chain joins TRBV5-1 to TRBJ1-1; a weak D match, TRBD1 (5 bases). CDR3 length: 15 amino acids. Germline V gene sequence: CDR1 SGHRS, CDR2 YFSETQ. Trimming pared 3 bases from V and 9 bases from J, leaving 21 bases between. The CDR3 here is CASSSGEVGPLKAFF. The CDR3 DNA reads TGCGCCAGCAGCTCGGGGGAGGTTGGGCCACTGAAAGCTTTCTTT.

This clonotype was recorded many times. The CDR3 nucleotides read TGTGCCATCAGTGTTGGCGGGAGAAGCTCCTACAATGAGCAGTTCTTC. Protein sequence: CAISVGGRSSYNEQFF. The V and J genes are TRBV10-3 and TRBJ2-1; 7 positions match TRBD2. This CDR3 is 16 amino acids long. V lost 4 bases, J lost 0 bases, and 6 bases stayed unmatched. Germline V lookup: CDR1 ENHRY, CDR2 SYGVKD.

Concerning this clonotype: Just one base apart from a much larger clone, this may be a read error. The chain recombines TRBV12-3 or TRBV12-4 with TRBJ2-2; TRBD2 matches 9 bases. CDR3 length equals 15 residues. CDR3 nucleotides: TGTGCCAACAGTCCTAGGACTAGCGTTACCGGGGAGCTGTTTTTT. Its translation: CANSPRTSVTGELFF.

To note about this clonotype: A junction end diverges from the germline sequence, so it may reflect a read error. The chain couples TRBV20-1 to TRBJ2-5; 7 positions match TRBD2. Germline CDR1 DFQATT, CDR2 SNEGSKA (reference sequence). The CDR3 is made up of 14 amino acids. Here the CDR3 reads CGALLGGGRKTQYF. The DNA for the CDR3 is TGCGGTGCCTTGTTAGGCGGGGGTCGGAAGACCCAGTACTTC.

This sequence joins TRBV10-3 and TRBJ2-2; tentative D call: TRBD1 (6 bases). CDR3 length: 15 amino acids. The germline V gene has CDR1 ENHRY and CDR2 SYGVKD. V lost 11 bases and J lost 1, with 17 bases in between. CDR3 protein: CAAGDQTGNTGELFF. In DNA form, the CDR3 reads TGTGCCGCCGGAGACCAGACAGGGAACACCGGGGAGCTGTTTTTT.

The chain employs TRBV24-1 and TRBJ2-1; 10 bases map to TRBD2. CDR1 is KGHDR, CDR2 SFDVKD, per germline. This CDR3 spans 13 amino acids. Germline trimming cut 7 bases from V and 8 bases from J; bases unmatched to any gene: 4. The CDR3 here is CATRTSGTDEQFF. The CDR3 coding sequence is TGTGCCACCAGAACTAGCGGGACCGATGAGCAGTTCTTC.

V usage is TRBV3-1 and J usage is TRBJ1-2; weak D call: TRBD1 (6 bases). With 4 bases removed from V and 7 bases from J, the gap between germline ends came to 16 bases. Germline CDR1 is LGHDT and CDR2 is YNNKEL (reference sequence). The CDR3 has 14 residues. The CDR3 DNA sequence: TGTGCCAGCAGCCGACGAGGGGGGCCTGGTGGCTACACCTTC. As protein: CASSRRGGPGGYTF.

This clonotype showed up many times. This chain's CDR3 is CASSSTGLAGAFQETQYF. CDR3 nucleotides: TGTGCCAGCAGCTCTACCGGACTAGCGGGGGCCTTCCAAGAGACCCAGTACTTC. V usage is TRBV5-5 and J usage is TRBJ2-5; TRBD2 agrees at 13 bases. Germline CDR1 reads SGHKS; CDR2 reads YYEKEE (reference sequence). V was clipped by 3 bases and J by 1 base; unmatched bases: 9. This CDR3 region has 18 residues.

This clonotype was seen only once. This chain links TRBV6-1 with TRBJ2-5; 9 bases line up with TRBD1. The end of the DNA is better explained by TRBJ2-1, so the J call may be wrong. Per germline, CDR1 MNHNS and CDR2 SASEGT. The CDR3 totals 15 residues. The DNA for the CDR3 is TGTGCCAGCAGTGGTAGACAGGGGGTCAACAATGAGCAGTTCTTC. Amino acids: CASSGRQGVNNEQFF.

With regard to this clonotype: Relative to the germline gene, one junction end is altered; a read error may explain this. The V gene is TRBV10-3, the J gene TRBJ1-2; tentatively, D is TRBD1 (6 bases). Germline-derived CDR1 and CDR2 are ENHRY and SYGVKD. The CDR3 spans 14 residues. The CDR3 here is CAISDTGKDYGCTF. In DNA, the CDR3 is TGTGCCATCAGTGACACAGGGAAGGACTATGGCTGCACCTTC.

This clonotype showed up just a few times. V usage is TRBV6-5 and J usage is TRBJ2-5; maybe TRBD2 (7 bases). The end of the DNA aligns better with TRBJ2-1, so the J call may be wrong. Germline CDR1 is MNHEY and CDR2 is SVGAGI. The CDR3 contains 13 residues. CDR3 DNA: TGTGCCACCACAAGGGGGGGCACCGATGAGCAGTTCTTC. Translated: CATTRGGTDEQFF.

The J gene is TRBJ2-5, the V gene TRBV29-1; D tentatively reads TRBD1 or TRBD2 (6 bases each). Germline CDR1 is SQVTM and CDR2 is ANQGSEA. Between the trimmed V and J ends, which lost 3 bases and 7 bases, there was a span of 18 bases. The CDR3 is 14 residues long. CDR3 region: CSVDRYGGPATQYF. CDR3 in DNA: TGCAGCGTTGATAGGTATGGGGGGCCTGCGACCCAGTACTTC.

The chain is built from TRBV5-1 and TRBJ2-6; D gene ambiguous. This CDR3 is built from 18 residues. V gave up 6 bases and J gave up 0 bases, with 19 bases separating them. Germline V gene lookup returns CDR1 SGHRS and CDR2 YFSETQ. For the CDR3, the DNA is TGCGCCAGCATAAAAGAGAGGAGTTTCGGCTCTGGGGCCAACGTCCTGACTTTC. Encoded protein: CASIKERSFGSGANVLTF.

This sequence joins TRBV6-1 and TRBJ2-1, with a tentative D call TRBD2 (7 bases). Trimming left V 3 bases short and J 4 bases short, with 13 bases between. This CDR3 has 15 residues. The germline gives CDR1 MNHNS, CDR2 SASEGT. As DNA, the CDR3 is TGTGCCAGCAGTGATATCGGGGGGCTGTACAATGAGCAGTTCTTC. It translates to CASSDIGGLYNEQFF.

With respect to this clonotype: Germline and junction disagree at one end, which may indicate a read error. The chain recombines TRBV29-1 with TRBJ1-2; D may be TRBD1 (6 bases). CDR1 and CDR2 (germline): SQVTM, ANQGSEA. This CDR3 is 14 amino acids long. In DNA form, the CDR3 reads TGCAGCGTTGAAGATTCCCGGGGGGCGCATGGCTTCACCTTC. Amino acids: CSVEDSRGAHGFTF.

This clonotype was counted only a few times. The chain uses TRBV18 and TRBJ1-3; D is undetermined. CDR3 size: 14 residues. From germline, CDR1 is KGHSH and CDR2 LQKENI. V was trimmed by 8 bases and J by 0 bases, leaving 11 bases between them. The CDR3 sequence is CASLPTVSGNTIYF. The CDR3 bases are TGTGCCAGCCTACCAACCGTCTCTGGAAACACCATATATTTT.

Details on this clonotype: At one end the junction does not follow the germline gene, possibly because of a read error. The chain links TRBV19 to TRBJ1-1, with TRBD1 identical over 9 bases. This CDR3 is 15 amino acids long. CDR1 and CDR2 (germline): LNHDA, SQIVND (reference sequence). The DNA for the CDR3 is TGTGCCAGCAGTATCAAGGACAGGGGAGGCACTGAAGCTTTCTTT. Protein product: CASSIKDRGGTEAFF. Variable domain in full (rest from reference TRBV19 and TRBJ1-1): DGGITQSPKYLFRKEGQNVTLSCEQNLNHDAMYWYRQDPGQGLRLIYYSQIVNDFQKGDIAEGYSVSREKKESFPLTVTSAQKNPTAFYLCASSIKDRGGTEAFFGQGTRLTVV.

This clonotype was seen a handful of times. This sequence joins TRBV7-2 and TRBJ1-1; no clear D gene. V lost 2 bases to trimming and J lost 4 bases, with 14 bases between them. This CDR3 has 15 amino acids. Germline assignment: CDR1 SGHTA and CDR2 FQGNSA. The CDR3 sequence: CASSLKSRLSTEAFF. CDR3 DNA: TGTGCCAGCAGCTTAAAATCCAGGCTGAGCACTGAAGCTTTCTTT.

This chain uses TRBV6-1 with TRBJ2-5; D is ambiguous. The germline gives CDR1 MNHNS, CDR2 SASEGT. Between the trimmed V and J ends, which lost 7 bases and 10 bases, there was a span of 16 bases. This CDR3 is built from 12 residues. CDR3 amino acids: CASTPGSRNQYF. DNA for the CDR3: TGTGCCAGCACCCCAGGTTCCCGAAACCAGTACTTC.